These 24 T cell receptor beta chains originate from one sample sequenced in a study of CD8+ T cells in alopecia areata. Sample treatment: oral pan-JAK inhibitor, 5-10 mg twice daily. Extracted RNA was reverse transcribed into cDNA, the sequencing template. The data were produced by immunoSEQ multiplex PCR, yet TCRdb's version contains in-frame clones alone and is incomplete. The sample comprises 190,000 or so clones, roughly 64% of which are singletons, and 5.5% rests with the top ten. Here the sequenced sample was CD4+ T cells sorted from blood, taken at week 24, from a patient treated with tofacitinib. All receptors come from a human donor with alopecia areata.

This clone appeared a few times. The V gene is TRBV5-1, the J gene TRBJ1-5; maybe TRBD1 (6 bases). The V end was cut by 2 bases, the J end by 0 bases, with 6 bases between. Germline CDR1 is SGHRS and CDR2 is YFSETQ. The CDR3 length is 14 residues. CDR3: CASSLGGSNQPQHF. The DNA of the CDR3 is TGCGCCAGCAGCTTAGGGGGTAGCAATCAGCCCCAGCATTTT.

The chain is built from TRBV4-3 and TRBJ2-5; TRBD1 aligns across 11 bases. The CDR3 spans 18 residues. V gave up 0 bases and J gave up 5 bases; unmatched junction bases: 11. Germline V gene data show CDR1 as LGHNA and CDR2 as YSLEER. CDR3 residues: CASSQDAWTGGLGETQYF. CDR3 nucleotide sequence: TGCGCCAGCAGCCAAGATGCTTGGACAGGGGGCTTGGGGGAGACCCAGTACTTC.

The chain has TRBV27 and TRBJ1-5; no firm D call. Germline V CDR1 and CDR2: MNHEY, SMNVEV (reference sequence). The CDR3 totals 16 residues. Trimming pared 6 bases from V and 0 bases from J, leaving 15 bases between. DNA for the CDR3: TGTGCCAGCAGCTTAGACGGATACTATAGCAATCAGCCCCAGCATTTT. It encodes CASSLDGYYSNQPQHF.

In DNA, the CDR3 is TGCAGCGTTCGTGGTAATGGGTATGGCTACACCTTC. Translating gives CSVRGNGYGYTF. J is TRBJ1-2 and V is TRBV29-1; D not resolved. Between the trimmed V and J ends, which lost 5 bases and 5 bases, there was a span of 12 bases. The CDR3 is made up of 12 amino acids. The germline gives CDR1 SQVTM, CDR2 ANQGSEA.

This sequence joins TRBV20-1 and TRBJ2-3; 8 bases line up with TRBD2. The CDR3 is 11 amino acids. V lost 6 bases and J lost 4; bases outside the gene matches: 0. Germline loops: CDR1 DFQATT, CDR2 SNEGSKA (reference sequence). CDR3 sequence: CSAGRADTQYF. The CDR3 nucleotides read TGCAGTGCCGGGAGGGCAGATACGCAGTATTTT.

This clone occurred a few times. The gene calls are TRBV7-9 and TRBJ1-3; D uncertain. The CDR3 is 14 residues long. Germline loops: CDR1 SEHNR, CDR2 FQNEAQ (reference sequence). V dropped 5 bases and J dropped 0 bases, with 8 bases sitting between them. The CDR3 here is CASSPPGSGNTIYF. The CDR3 DNA reads as TGTGCCAGCAGCCCGCCGGGCTCTGGAAACACCATATATTTT.

The chain carries TRBV7-6 and TRBJ2-5, with 12 bases matching TRBD2. After removal of 7 bases from V and 10 bases from J, the junction contained 10 bases not matched to a gene. There are 14 residues in the CDR3. The V gene's germline CDR1 is SGHVS and CDR2 FNYEAQ. Here the CDR3 DNA reads TGTGCCAGCACCCGACTAGCGGGGGACGGGGACCAGTACTTC. Its protein is CASTRLAGDGDQYF.

This chain joins TRBV5-6 and TRBJ1-1; TRBD1 is a possible D gene (5 bases). The CDR3 runs 16 residues. CDR1 is SGHDT, CDR2 YYEEEE, per germline. The V end lost 1 base, the J end lost 1 base, and 14 bases lay between the germline ends. CDR3 region: CASSLRVGRGNTEAFF. The CDR3 DNA sequence: TGTGCCAGCAGCTTGAGGGTCGGGAGGGGGAACACTGAAGCTTTCTTT.

This clone was seen only once. The rearrangement links TRBV25-1 to TRBJ2-3; 7 bases are a match to TRBD2. V shed 5 bases, J shed 4 bases, and the junction held 3 bases outside the gene matches. Germline CDR1 MGHDK, CDR2 SYGVNS. The CDR3 spans 13 residues. This chain's CDR3 is CASSSGVADTQYF. CDR3 nucleotide sequence: TGTGCCAGCAGTAGCGGGGTGGCAGATACGCAGTATTTT.

This clone was seen more than once but under ten times. The CDR3 sequence: CAWSVRSGGPREQYF. CDR3 in DNA: TGTGCCTGGAGTGTACGGTCGGGAGGGCCCCGCGAGCAGTACTTC. This chain uses TRBV30 with TRBJ2-7; 8 nucleotides agree with TRBD2. The CDR3 totals 15 residues. J was trimmed by 6 bases and V by 0 bases; bases with no gene match: 10. In germline, CDR1 is GTSNPN, CDR2 SVGIG (reference sequence). Supplemented by reference TRBV30 and TRBJ2-7, the full variable domain reads SQTIHQWPATLVQPVGSPLSLECTVEGTSNPNLYWYRQAAGRGLQLLFYSVGIGQISSEVPQNLSASRPQDRQFILSSKKLLLSDSGFYLCAWSVRSGGPREQYFGPGTRLTVT.

This sequence joins TRBV10-3 and TRBJ1-2; D is ambiguous. V lost 2 bases and J lost 0, with 7 bases in between. CDR3 size: 14 residues. Germline CDR1 is ENHRY and CDR2 is SYGVKD. CDR3 amino acids: CAISEGDTNYGYTF. For the CDR3, the DNA is TGTGCCATCAGTGAGGGCGACACTAACTATGGCTACACCTTC.

The CDR3 nucleotides read TGTGCCTGTGCTCCTTATCGGGTCGACTATGGCTACACCTTC. It encodes CACAPYRVDYGYTF. The chain joins TRBV30 to TRBJ1-2; D is ambiguous. The length of the CDR3 is 14 residues. The germline V gene encodes CDR1 GTSNPN and CDR2 SVGIG (reference sequence). Deletions cut 6 bases from V and 3 bases from J, with 17 bases between.

V and J are TRBV27 and TRBJ1-5; 7 bases are shared with TRBD1. V lost 5 bases to trimming and J lost 1 base; unmatched junction nucleotides: 8. The CDR3 extends over 16 amino acids. Germline values: CDR1 MNHEY, CDR2 SMNVEV (reference sequence). CDR3 coding DNA: TGTGCCAGCAGTCCGGGACAGTACATCAGCAATCAGCCCCAGCATTTT. Translation gives CASSPGQYISNQPQHF.

The gene calls are TRBV29-1 and TRBJ1-2; unclear D gene. V gave up 7 bases and J gave up 5 bases, with 14 bases separating them. In germline, CDR1 is SQVTM, CDR2 ANQGSEA. The CDR3 has 12 residues. This CDR3 reads CSAEQVLYGYTF. In DNA, the CDR3 is TGCAGCGCCGAGCAGGTCTTATATGGCTACACCTTC.

The chain recombines TRBV2 with TRBJ2-2; D might be TRBD2 (5 bases). This CDR3 region has 15 residues. V was trimmed by 6 bases and J by 4 bases, leaving 15 bases between them. The V gene's germline CDR1 is SNHLY and CDR2 FYNNEI. The CDR3 here is CASSSEGSGTGELFF. The CDR3 DNA sequence: TGTGCCAGCAGCTCTGAGGGCAGCGGCACCGGGGAGCTGTTTTTT.

This sequence joins TRBV5-1 and TRBJ2-1; 11 bases are shared with TRBD2. V gave up 1 base and J gave up 9 bases; unmatched junction bases: 3. The CDR3 totals 14 residues. Germline assignment: CDR1 SGHRS and CDR2 YFSETQ. The CDR3 is CASSLSSGRVEQFF. As DNA, the CDR3 is TGCGCCAGCAGCTTGAGTAGCGGGAGGGTTGAGCAGTTCTTC.

The rearrangement uses TRBV18 and TRBJ1-2, with D perhaps matching TRBD1 (6 bases). The CDR3 spans 13 residues. Germline CDR1 reads KGHSH; CDR2 reads LQKENI. The V end lost 3 bases, the J end lost 2 bases, and 7 bases lay between the germline ends. The CDR3 DNA reads TGTGCCAGCTCACCGGGACAAAACTATGGCTACACCTTC. Residues: CASSPGQNYGYTF.

This clone was picked up a small number of times. The chain joins TRBV10-3 to TRBJ2-1; 7 bases align to TRBD2. Germline V gene sequence: CDR1 ENHRY, CDR2 SYGVKD. With 8 bases clipped from V and 4 bases from J, the junction kept 17 bases outside the gene matches. CDR3 length: 17 residues. The CDR3 reads CAIGRAGGVAEYNEQFF. The DNA of the CDR3 is TGTGCCATCGGGAGGGCAGGCGGCGTTGCTGAATACAATGAGCAGTTCTTC.

V gene TRBV29-1 combines with J gene TRBJ2-3, with TRBD2 as a possible D gene (6 bases). Trimming removed 1 base at V and 1 base at J, with 9 bases between. CDR3 length equals 14 residues. The V gene's germline CDR1 is SQVTM and CDR2 ANQGSEA. CDR3 coding DNA: TGCAGCGTTGAAGCGTCTAGCGGCACAGATACGCAGTATTTT. Its protein is CSVEASSGTDTQYF.

The chain employs TRBV27 and TRBJ1-1; D unresolved. Germline CDR1 is MNHEY and CDR2 is SMNVEV (reference sequence). There are 15 residues in the CDR3. Between the trimmed V and J ends, which lost 1 base and 4 bases, there was a span of 13 bases. The CDR3 DNA sequence: TGTGCCAGCAGTTTATTACGGCAAGGAGGCACTGAAGCTTTCTTT. As protein: CASSLLRQGGTEAFF.

This clone was observed a few times. The genes are TRBV5-4 and TRBJ2-5, with D possibly matching TRBD2 (5 bases). This CDR3 has 13 residues. CDR1 is SGHNT and CDR2 is YYREEE in the germline V gene (reference sequence). Trimming removed 4 bases at V and 5 bases at J, with 12 bases between. The CDR3 loop reads CASSLGEGETQYF. CDR3 nucleotide sequence: TGTGCCAGCAGCCTCGGGGAAGGGGAGACCCAGTACTTC.

This clone was observed a few times. The chain combines TRBV5-1 with TRBJ2-1, with TRBD2 identical over 8 bases. Losses at the gene ends were 4 bases for V and 9 bases for J; bases not matched to a gene: 12. Germline-derived CDR1 and CDR2 are SGHRS and YFSETQ. The CDR3 has 15 amino acids. The chain's CDR3 is CASSPWVTSGGEQFF. In nucleotides, the CDR3 is TGCGCCAGCAGCCCATGGGTGACGAGCGGGGGTGAGCAGTTCTTC.

The table lists this clone with a count of one. The chain has TRBV7-2 and TRBJ2-7, with a possible D match to TRBD2 (5 bases). Trimming removed 1 base from V and 1 base from J, with 14 bases in between. The CDR3 has 16 amino acids. Germline CDR1 and CDR2: SGHTA and FQGNSA. The CDR3 here is CASSLVGTRTSYEQYF. In DNA, the CDR3 is TGTGCCAGCAGCTTAGTCGGCACCAGGACTTCCTACGAGCAGTACTTC.

This clone was detected only a few times. CDR3 coding DNA: TGTGCCAGCAGCTCAAGGAGGGCCTCAGATACGCAGTATTTT. Protein product: CASSSRRASDTQYF. This chain links TRBV27 with TRBJ2-3, with a possible D match to TRBD2 (6 bases). V was clipped by 6 bases and J by 4 bases, with 14 bases between them. CDR3 length equals 14 residues. In germline, CDR1 is MNHEY, CDR2 SMNVEV (reference sequence).